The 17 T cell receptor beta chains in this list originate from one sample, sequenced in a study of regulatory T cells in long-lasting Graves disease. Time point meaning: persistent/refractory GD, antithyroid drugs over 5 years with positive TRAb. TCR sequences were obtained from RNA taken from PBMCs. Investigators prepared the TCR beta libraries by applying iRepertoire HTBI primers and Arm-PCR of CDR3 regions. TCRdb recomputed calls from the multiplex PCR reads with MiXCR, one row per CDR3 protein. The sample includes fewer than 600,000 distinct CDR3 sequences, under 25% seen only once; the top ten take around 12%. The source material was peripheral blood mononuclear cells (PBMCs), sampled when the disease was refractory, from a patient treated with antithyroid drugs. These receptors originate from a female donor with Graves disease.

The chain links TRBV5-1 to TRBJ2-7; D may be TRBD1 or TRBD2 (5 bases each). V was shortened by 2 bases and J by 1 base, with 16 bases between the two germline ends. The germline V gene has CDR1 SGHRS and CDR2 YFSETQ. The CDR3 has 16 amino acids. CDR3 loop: CASSLFPGTESYEQYF. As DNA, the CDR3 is TGCGCCAGCAGCTTATTTCCCGGGACGGAGTCCTACGAGCAGTACTTC.

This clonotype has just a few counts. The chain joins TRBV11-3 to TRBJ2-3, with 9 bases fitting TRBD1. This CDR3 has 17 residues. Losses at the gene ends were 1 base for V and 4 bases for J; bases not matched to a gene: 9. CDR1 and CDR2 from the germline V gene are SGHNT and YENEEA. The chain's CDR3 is CASSLGGTGKRADTQYF. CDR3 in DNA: TGTGCCAGCAGCTTAGGAGGGACAGGGAAGCGCGCAGATACGCAGTATTTT.

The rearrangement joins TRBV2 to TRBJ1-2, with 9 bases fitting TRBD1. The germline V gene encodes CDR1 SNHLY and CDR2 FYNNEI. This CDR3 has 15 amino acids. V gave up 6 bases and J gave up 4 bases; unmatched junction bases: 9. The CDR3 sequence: CASRAQGAASYGYTF. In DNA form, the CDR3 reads TGTGCCAGCAGGGCACAGGGGGCCGCGTCCTATGGCTACACCTTC.

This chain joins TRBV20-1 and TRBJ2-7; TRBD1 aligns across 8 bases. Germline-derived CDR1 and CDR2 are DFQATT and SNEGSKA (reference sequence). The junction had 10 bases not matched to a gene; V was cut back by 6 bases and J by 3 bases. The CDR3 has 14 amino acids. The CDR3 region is CSAPTGANFYEQYF. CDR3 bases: TGCAGTGCCCCGACAGGGGCTAATTTCTACGAGCAGTACTTC.

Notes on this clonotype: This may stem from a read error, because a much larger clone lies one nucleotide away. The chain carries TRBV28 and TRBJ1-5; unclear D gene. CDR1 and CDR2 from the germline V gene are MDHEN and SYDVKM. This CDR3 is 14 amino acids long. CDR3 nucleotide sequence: TGTGCCGGCAGTTTGCCATCATTGAATCAGCCCCAGCATTTT. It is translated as CAGSLPSLNQPQHF.

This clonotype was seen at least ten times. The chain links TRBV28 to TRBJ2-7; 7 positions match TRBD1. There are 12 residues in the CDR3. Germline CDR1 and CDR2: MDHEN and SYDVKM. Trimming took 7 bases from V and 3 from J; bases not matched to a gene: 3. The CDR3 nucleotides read TGTGCCAGCACCGGGGACAGCTACGAGCAGTACTTC. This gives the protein CASTGDSYEQYF.

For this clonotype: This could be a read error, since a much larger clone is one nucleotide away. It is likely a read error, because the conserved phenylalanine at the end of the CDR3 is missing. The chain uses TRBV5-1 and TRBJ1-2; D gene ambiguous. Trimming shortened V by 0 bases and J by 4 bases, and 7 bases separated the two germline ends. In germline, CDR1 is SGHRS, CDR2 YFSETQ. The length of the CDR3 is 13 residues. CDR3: CASSLDESYGYTL. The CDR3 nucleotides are TGCGCCAGCAGCTTGGATGAGAGCTATGGCTACACCCTC.

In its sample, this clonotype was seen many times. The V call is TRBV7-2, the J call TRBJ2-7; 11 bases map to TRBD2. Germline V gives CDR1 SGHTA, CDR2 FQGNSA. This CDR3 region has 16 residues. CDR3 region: CFGAPRPGLADYEQYF. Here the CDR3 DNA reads TGTTTCGGAGCCCCCCGTCCGGGACTAGCGGACTACGAGCAGTACTTC. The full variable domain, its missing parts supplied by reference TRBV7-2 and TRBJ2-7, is GAGVSQSPSNKVTEKGKDVELRCDPISGHTALYWYRQSLGQGLEFLIYFQGNSAPDKSGLPSDRFSAERTGGSVSTLTIQRTQQEDSAVYLCFGAPRPGLADYEQYFGPGTRLTVT.

DNA for the CDR3: TGTGCCAGCAGGCAATGGGCGGATGCCTACGAGCAGTACTTC. Its translation is CASRQWADAYEQYF. The chain joins TRBV28 to TRBJ2-7; D unresolved. Germline V gives CDR1 MDHEN, CDR2 SYDVKM. With 6 bases removed from V and 2 bases from J, the gap between germline ends came to 14 bases. The CDR3 has 14 amino acids.

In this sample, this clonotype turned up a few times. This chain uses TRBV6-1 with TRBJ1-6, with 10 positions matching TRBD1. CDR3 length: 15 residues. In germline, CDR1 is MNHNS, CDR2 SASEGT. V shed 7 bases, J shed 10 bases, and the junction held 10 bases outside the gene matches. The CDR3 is CASNQAGQGSSPLHF. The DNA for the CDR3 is TGTGCCAGCAACCAGGCGGGACAGGGGTCATCACCCCTCCACTTT.

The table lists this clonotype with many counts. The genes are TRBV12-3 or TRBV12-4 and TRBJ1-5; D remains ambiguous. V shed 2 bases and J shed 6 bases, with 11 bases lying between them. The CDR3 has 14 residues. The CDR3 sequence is CASSLKGAGQPQHF. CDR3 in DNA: TGTGCCAGCAGTTTAAAAGGTGCGGGTCAGCCCCAGCATTTT.

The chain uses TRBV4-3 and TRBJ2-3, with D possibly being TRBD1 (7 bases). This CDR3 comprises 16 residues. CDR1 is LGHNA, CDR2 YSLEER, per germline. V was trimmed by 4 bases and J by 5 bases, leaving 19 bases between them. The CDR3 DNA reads TGCGCCAGCAGCCCCCTGGCCAGGGGGGATGGAGATACGCAGTATTTT. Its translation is CASSPLARGDGDTQYF.

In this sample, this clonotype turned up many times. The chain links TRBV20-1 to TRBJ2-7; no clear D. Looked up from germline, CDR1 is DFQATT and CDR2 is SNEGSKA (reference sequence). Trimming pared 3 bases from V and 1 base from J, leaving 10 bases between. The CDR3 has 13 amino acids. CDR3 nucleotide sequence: TGCAGTGCTAGCCACAGCGCGTCCTACGAGCAGTACTTC. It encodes CSASHSASYEQYF.

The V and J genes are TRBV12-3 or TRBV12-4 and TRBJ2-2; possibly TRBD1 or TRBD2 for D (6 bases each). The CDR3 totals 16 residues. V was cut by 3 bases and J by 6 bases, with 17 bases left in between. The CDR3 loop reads CASSFLRGAVAGELFF. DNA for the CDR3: TGTGCCAGCAGTTTTTTGAGGGGGGCGGTCGCCGGGGAGCTGTTTTTT.

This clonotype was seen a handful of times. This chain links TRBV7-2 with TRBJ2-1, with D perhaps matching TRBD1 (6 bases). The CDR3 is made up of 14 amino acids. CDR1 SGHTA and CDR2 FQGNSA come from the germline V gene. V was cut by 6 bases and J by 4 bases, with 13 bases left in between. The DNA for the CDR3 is TGTGCCAGCAGGGCCGGGACAACTTACAATGAGCAGTTCTTC. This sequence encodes CASRAGTTYNEQFF.

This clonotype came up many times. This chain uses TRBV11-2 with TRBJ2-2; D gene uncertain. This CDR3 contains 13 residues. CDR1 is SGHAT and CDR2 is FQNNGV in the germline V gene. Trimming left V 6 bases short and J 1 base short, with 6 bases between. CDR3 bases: TGTGCCAGCAGACCTATGAACACCGGGGAGCTGTTTTTT. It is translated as CASRPMNTGELFF.

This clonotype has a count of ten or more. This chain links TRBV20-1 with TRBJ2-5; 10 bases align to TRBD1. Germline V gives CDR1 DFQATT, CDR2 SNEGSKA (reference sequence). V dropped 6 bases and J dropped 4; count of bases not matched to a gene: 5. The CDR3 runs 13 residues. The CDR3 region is CSARQGARETQYF. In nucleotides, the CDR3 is TGCAGTGCACGACAGGGGGCTAGAGAGACCCAGTACTTC.